Following are 9 T cell receptor beta chains from one sample sequenced in a study of CD4 and CD8 cells across lung adenocarcinoma regions. A single record per CDR3 protein comes from TCRdb applying MiXCR to the PCR reads. The table lists about 12,000 distinct CDR3 sequences, about 50% of them singletons. Sequenced sample: CD8+ T cells from the margin of a lung tumor. Receptors originate from a male donor with lung adenocarcinoma. The CD4 and CD8 labels of this study may be unreliable.

On this clonotype itself: One junction end does not reproduce the germline sequence, and a read error may be involved. V gene TRBV6-8 combines with J gene TRBJ2-3; maybe TRBD2 (6 bases). The CDR3 runs 17 residues. CDR1 and CDR2 (germline): MNHGY, SAAAGT. CDR3 sequence reads: CASSEALGGRGADTQYF. CDR3 DNA sequence: TGTGCCAGCAGTGAGGCACTCGGGGGACGGGGTGCAGATACCCAGTATTTT.

By share, this clonotype counts as medium-sized (0.01 to 0.1%). The CDR3 region has the DNA TGTGCCAGCAGCCTAAAAGGGAGCGGCGAAGAGACCCAGTACTTC. Translation: CASSLKGSGEETQYF. V is TRBV11-2 and J is TRBJ2-5; D is perhaps TRBD2 (5 bases). The CDR3 runs 15 residues. In germline, CDR1 is SGHAT, CDR2 FQNNGV. The V gene lost 5 bases and the J gene lost 3 bases, with 16 bases spanning the gap.

This clonotype was recorded at least ten times. CDR3 coding DNA: TGTGCCAGCAGTTACTATACTAGCGGGAGAAATGAGCAGTTCTTC. Protein product: CASSYYTSGRNEQFF. The V gene is TRBV6-5, the J gene TRBJ2-1; 11 bases are shared with TRBD2. The V segment lost 1 base and the J segment 7 bases; nucleotides outside the gene matches: 3. The length of the CDR3 is 15 residues. CDR1 and CDR2 (germline): MNHEY, SVGAGI.

The chain links TRBV6-5 to TRBJ2-5, with D unresolved. The J call is doubtful: the DNA matches TRBJ2-7 better. CDR3 length: 11 residues. Germline V gene lookup returns CDR1 MNHEY and CDR2 SVGAGI. The CDR3 DNA sequence: TGTGCCAGCAGTTACGTCCCCGAGCAGTACTTC. Its protein product is CASSYVPEQYF.

Concerning this clonotype itself: The junction does not match germline at one end; this may be a read error. The chain links TRBV6-5 to TRBJ2-2; D is uncertain. The J call is in doubt because the DNA end fits TRBJ2-3 better. The CDR3 sequence is 15 residues long. CDR1 MNHEY and CDR2 SVGAGI come from the germline V gene. CDR3 nucleotides: TGTGCCAGCAGTTACTCGTGGACGAACACAGAGACGCAGTATTTT. This codes for CASSYSWTNTETQYF.

This clonotype has just a few counts. The rearrangement links TRBV6-1 to TRBJ1-2, with D maybe TRBD1 (5 bases). The V gene's germline CDR1 is MNHNS and CDR2 SASEGT. The CDR3 extends over 15 amino acids. V lost 6 bases and J 2 bases, leaving 16 bases between the germline ends. In DNA form, the CDR3 reads TGTGCCAGCAGGACGTCAGGGAGGGTAAACTATGGCTACACCTTC. This encodes CASRTSGRVNYGYTF.

This chain connects TRBV7-2 to TRBJ2-3; D is unresolved. Germline V gene sequence: CDR1 SGHTA, CDR2 FQGNSA. The CDR3 contains 14 residues. V lost 2 bases and J lost 0, with 6 bases in between. CDR3 bases: TGTGCCAGCAGCTTATATCAAAGCACAGATACGCAGTATTTT. Protein product: CASSLYQSTDTQYF.

The rearrangement links TRBV7-2 to TRBJ2-1; D remains ambiguous. Per germline, CDR1 SGHTA and CDR2 FQGNSA. The CDR3 consists of 15 residues. Trimming removed 1 base at V and 6 bases at J, with 13 bases between. CDR3 DNA: TGTGCCAGCAGCTTAGACACGGGTTTCTCCAATGAGCAGTTCTTC. Its protein product is CASSLDTGFSNEQFF. The full variable domain, rest sourced from reference TRBV7-2 and TRBJ2-1, is GAGVSQSPSNKVTEKGKDVELRCDPISGHTALYWYRQSLGQGLEFLIYFQGNSAPDKSGLPSDRFSAERTGGSVSTLTIQRTQQEDSAVYLCASSLDTGFSNEQFFGPGTRLTVL.

This rearrangement joins TRBV10-3 to TRBJ2-2; TRBD2 might be the D (7 bases). V lost 11 bases, J lost 16 bases, and 32 bases lay in between. The germline V gene has CDR1 ENHRY and CDR2 SYGVKD. This CDR3 region has 15 residues. This CDR3 reads CALGREGSNTGTQFF. Here the CDR3 DNA reads TGTGCCCTGGGTAGGGAGGGCTCGAACACAGGGACGCAGTTTTTT.